This T cell receptor beta chain stems from a study of blood T cells in healthy people across ages. About this clonotype itself: No antigen is known for it.

The authors ran a second PCR of about 6 to 11 cycles using a sample-barcoded 5' primer and a J-beta primer mix. TCRdb passed the 5' RACE reads through MiXCR, listing each CDR3 protein once. The sample consists of 1.5 million to 2 million distinct CDR3 sequences, roughly 27% of them appearing once. Peripheral blood from each donor was collected in a volume of 9.5 to 10 milliliters. CDR3 length: 17 residues. V gave up 5 bases and J gave up 4 bases; unmatched junction bases: 9. Germline CDR1 SGHTA, CDR2 FQGNSA. Study-wide points: Possibly, changes in expanded clonotypes were confounded because donor CMV status was unknown.

The chain recombines TRBV7-2 with TRBJ2-3; 13 bases align to TRBD2. This clonotype was sampled from a woman aged 25 to 45 in good health. Input material: blood. The CDR3 DNA sequence: TGTGCCAGCAGCGTAGAACTAGCGGGAGGGCCGCCAGATACGCAGTATTTT. This gives the protein CASSVELAGGPPDTQYF.